Presented here are 3 T cell receptor beta chains from one specimen sequenced in a study of OX40 agonist ivuxolimab in advanced cancers. The library was prepared using the immunoSEQ multiplex PCR assay. As stored in TCRdb, this immuneACCESS dataset retains in-frame rearrangements with V and J assigned. A fraction of the clones does not appear; measured against another copy, unresolved V genes explain less than half of the discrepancy, and the remainder lacks a known reason. This sample holds about 110,000 clones; about nine tenths were observed only once. The ten largest clones add up to roughly 0.5% of the sample. Sequencing was performed on CD4+ or CD8+ T cells sorted from blood, taken in a trial of the OX40 agonist ivuxolimab. The receptors were gathered from an adult with an advanced solid tumor such as melanoma, head and neck, liver or kidney cancer.

This chain links TRBV12-1 with TRBJ2-5; the D segment call TRBD1 is taken from the table without a DNA check. TRBV12-1 is flagged as a pseudogene. The CDR3 extends over 15 amino acids. DNA for the CDR3: TGTGCCAGCAGCTTTGTGCCGGACAGGGGTGAGACCCAGTACTTC. It encodes CASSFVPDRGETQYF.

V gene TRBV4-3 combines with J gene TRBJ2-7; weak D call: TRBD2 (5 bases). The germline gives CDR1 LGHNA, CDR2 YSLEER. V was pared by 4 bases and J by 5 bases, with 15 bases between. The CDR3 loop spans 14 amino acids. CDR3 bases: TGCGCCAGCAGCCTATTCTCCCTTAGCGACGAGCAGTACTTC. Translation: CASSLFSLSDEQYF.

V usage is TRBV4-3 and J usage is TRBJ2-5; 9 positions match TRBD1. The better agreement between TRBJ2-7 and the DNA end casts doubt on the J call. Germline lookup yields CDR1 LGHNA and CDR2 YSLEER. This CDR3 is built from 17 residues. As DNA, the CDR3 is TGCGCCAGCAGCCAAGATCGAACCGGGACAGGGCCCTACGAGCAGTACTTC. It translates to CASSQDRTGTGPYEQYF.